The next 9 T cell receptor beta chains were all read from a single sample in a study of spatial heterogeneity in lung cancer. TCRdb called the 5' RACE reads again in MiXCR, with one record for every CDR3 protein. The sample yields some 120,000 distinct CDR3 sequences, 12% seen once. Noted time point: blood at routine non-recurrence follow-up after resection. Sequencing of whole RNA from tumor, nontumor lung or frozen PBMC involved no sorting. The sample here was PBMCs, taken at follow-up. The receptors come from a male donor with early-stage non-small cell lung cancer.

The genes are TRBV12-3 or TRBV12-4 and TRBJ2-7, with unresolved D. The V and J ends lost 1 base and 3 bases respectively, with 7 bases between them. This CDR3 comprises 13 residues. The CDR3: CASSLGAIYEQYF. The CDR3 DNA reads TGTGCCAGCAGTTTAGGGGCCATCTACGAGCAGTACTTC.

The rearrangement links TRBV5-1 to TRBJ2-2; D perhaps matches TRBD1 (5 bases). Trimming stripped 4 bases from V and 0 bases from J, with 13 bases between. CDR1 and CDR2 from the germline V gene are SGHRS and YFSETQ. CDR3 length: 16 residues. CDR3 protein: CASSNPGQANTGELFF. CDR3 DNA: TGCGCCAGCAGCAACCCAGGGCAAGCGAACACCGGGGAGCTGTTTTTT.

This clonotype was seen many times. CDR3 in DNA: TGTGCCAGCCGCCACATGTGGGTGGGACAGAGAACTTCTGGAAACACCATATATTTT. It is translated as CASRHMWVGQRTSGNTIYF. The chain combines TRBV27 with TRBJ1-3, with 7 bases lining up with TRBD1. Trimming removed 8 bases from V and 1 base from J; junction bases left unmatched: 20. Germline CDR1 MNHEY, CDR2 SMNVEV (reference sequence). The CDR3 consists of 19 residues.

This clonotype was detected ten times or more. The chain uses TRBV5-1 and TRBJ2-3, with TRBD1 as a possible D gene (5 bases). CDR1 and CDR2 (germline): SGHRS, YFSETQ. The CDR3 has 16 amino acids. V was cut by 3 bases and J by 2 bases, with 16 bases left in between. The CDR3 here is CASSSMIGADTDTQYF. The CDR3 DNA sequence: TGCGCCAGCAGCTCAATGATAGGGGCTGACACAGATACGCAGTATTTT. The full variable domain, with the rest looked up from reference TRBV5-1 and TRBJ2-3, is KAGVTQTPRYLIKTRGQQVTLSCSPISGHRSVSWYQQTPGQGLQFLFEYFSETQRNKGNFPGRFSGRQFSNSRSEMNVSTLELGDSALYLCASSSMIGADTDTQYFGPGTRLTVL.

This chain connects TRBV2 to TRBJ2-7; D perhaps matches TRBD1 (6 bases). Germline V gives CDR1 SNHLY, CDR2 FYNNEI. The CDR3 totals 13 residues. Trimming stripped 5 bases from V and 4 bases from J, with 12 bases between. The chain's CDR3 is CASSYRVGYEQYF. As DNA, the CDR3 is TGTGCCAGCAGTTACAGGGTAGGGTACGAGCAGTACTTC. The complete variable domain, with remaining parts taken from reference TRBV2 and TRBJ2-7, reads EPEVTQTPSHQVTQMGQEVILRCVPISNHLYFYWYRQILGQKVEFLVSFYNNEISEKSEIFDDQFSVERPDGSNFTLKIRSTKLEDSAMYFCASSYRVGYEQYFGPGTRLTVT.

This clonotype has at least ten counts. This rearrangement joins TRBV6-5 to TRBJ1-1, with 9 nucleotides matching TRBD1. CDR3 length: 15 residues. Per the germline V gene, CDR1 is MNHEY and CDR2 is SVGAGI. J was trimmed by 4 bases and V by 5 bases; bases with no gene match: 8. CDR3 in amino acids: CASSLEDRGVTEAFF. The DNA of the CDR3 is TGTGCCAGCAGTCTAGAGGACAGGGGAGTCACTGAAGCTTTCTTT.

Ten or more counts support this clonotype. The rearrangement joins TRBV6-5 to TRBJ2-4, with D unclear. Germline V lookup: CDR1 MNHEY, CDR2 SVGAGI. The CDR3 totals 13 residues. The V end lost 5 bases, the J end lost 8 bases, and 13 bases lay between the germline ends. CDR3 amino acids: CASSPTTQDIQYF. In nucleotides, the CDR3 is TGTGCCAGCAGTCCGACGACCCAAGACATTCAGTACTTC.

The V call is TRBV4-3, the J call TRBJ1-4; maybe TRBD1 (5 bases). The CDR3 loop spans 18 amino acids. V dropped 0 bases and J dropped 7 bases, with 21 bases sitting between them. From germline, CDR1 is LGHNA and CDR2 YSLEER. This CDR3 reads CASSQDWQGSSIFEKLFF. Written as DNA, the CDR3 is TGCGCCAGCAGCCAAGATTGGCAGGGTAGTTCGATTTTTGAAAAACTGTTTTTT.

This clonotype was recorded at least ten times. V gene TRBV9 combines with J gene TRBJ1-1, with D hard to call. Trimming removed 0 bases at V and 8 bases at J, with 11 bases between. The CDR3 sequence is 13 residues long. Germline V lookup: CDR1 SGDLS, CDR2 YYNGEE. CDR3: CASSVEPKLEAFF. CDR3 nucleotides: TGTGCCAGCAGCGTAGAACCGAAATTAGAAGCTTTCTTT.